This TCR beta chain was captured in a study of blood T cells in healthy people across ages. Using a J-beta primer mix together with a sample-barcoded 5' primer, a second PCR was run for about 6 to 11 cycles. TCRdb re-called the 5' RACE reads with MiXCR, one entry per CDR3 protein. Of 790,000 or so distinct CDR3 sequences listed, more than 35% are singletons. This CDR3 has 14 residues. CDR1 and CDR2 (germline): SQVTM, ANQGSEA. Trimming took 3 bases from V and 0 from J; bases not matched to a gene: 2. Sequenced: blood. The gene calls are TRBV29-1 and TRBJ1-3; TRBD1 matches 7 bases. This TCR came from a man at least 80 years old in good health. Here the CDR3 DNA reads TGCAGCGTTGAGACAGGGAGCTCTGGAAACACCATATATTTT. Translation gives CSVETGSSGNTIYF.